The 13 T cell receptor beta chains below all came from one sample that was sequenced in a study of T cells in Graves' hyperthyroidism and ophthalmopathy. The CDR3 regions of TCR beta were amplified from RNA transcripts. First-round RT-PCR of the TCR CDR3 relied on the HTBI primer set. TCRdb ran MiXCR on the multiplex PCR reads and lists one entry per CDR3 protein. The data contain about 350,000 distinct CDR3 sequences, 15% to 20% of them singletons. Source material: blood. All receptors come from a middle-aged woman with Graves' ophthalmopathy.

At least ten counts were recorded for this clonotype. J is TRBJ1-2 and V is TRBV29-1; the D is unclear. Trimming stripped 5 bases from V and 3 bases from J, with 7 bases between. Germline V gives CDR1 SQVTM, CDR2 ANQGSEA. The CDR3 spans 11 residues. CDR3 DNA sequence: TGCAGCGTTCCCCCCGACTATGGCTACACCTTC. This sequence encodes CSVPPDYGYTF.

The chain links TRBV28 to TRBJ1-1; weak D call: TRBD1 (5 bases). The CDR3 is made up of 13 amino acids. Germline V gene lookup returns CDR1 MDHEN and CDR2 SYDVKM. The CDR3 DNA sequence: TGTGTCGTCAGCCCGGGGGTGAACACTGAAGCTTTCTTT. It is translated as CVVSPGVNTEAFF.

There are many counts of this clonotype. The gene calls are TRBV5-1 and TRBJ1-5; tentatively, D is TRBD1 (5 bases). The CDR3 covers 15 residues. V was trimmed by 0 bases and J by 4 bases, leaving 11 bases between them. Germline CDR1 reads SGHRS; CDR2 reads YFSETQ. The CDR3: CASSLVAGLNQPQHF. CDR3 bases: TGCGCCAGCAGCTTGGTTGCAGGGCTGAATCAGCCCCAGCATTTT.

This clonotype was detected ten times or more. This chain links TRBV12-3 or TRBV12-4 with TRBJ1-5, with 9 bases fitting TRBD1. This CDR3 spans 15 amino acids. V lost 5 bases, J lost 9 bases, and 11 bases stayed unmatched. This chain's CDR3 is CASSPYGQGSRPQHF. Written as DNA, the CDR3 is TGTGCCAGCAGTCCCTACGGACAGGGGAGTCGGCCCCAGCATTTT.

This clonotype was detected ten times or more. The chain uses TRBV24-1 and TRBJ2-4; tentatively, D is TRBD1 (6 bases). CDR1 and CDR2 from the germline V gene are KGHDR and SFDVKD. This CDR3 region has 12 residues. Trimming left V 7 bases short and J 6 bases short, with 9 bases between. CDR3 coding DNA: TGTGCCACCAGCCTCAGGGGAAACATTCAGTACTTC. The encoded protein is CATSLRGNIQYF.

Ten or more counts support this clonotype. At one boundary the junction diverges from the germline segment, which might be a read error. This chain connects TRBV6-2 or TRBV6-3 to TRBJ2-7, with D possibly being TRBD2 (6 bases). The CDR3 runs 12 residues. CDR1 and CDR2 from the germline V gene are MNHEY and SVGEGT. The DNA for the CDR3 is TGTGCCAGCAGTTACTCGGCGGGATCCCCCCACTTC. Its translation is CASSYSAGSPHF.

This clonotype was found many times. The chain uses TRBV20-1 and TRBJ2-5; tentatively, D is TRBD1 (6 bases). This CDR3 spans 13 amino acids. Trimming shortened V by 6 bases and J by 2 bases, and 13 bases separated the two germline ends. Germline values: CDR1 DFQATT, CDR2 SNEGSKA (reference sequence). CDR3 in amino acids: CSALGHKQETQYF. In DNA, the CDR3 is TGCAGTGCCTTGGGACACAAGCAAGAGACCCAGTACTTC.

This clonotype was found many times. The chain links TRBV30 to TRBJ1-5; TRBD1 matches 7 bases. Germline V gene data show CDR1 as GTSNPN and CDR2 as SVGIG (reference sequence). V gave up 5 bases and J gave up 4 bases; unmatched junction bases: 8. The CDR3 spans 14 residues. CDR3 region: CAWDRGGPNQPQHF. For the CDR3, the DNA is TGTGCCTGGGATCGAGGGGGCCCAAATCAGCCCCAGCATTTT.

The rearrangement links TRBV4-3 to TRBJ2-7; the D is unclear. This CDR3 has 15 amino acids. The ends were cut back, 0 bases at V and 0 bases at J, with 9 bases in the middle. From germline, CDR1 is LGHNA and CDR2 YSLEER. CDR3 sequence reads: CASSQEPESSYEQYF. The CDR3 DNA is TGCGCCAGCAGCCAAGAACCAGAGAGCTCCTACGAGCAGTACTTC.

This clonotype was recorded many times. This sequence joins TRBV7-2 and TRBJ2-3, with D perhaps assigned TRBD1 or TRBD2 (5 bases each). The CDR3 is made up of 14 amino acids. Germline V gene sequence: CDR1 SGHTA, CDR2 FQGNSA. V gave up 3 bases and J gave up 6 bases, with 13 bases separating them. CDR3 sequence: CASSLGVPPDTQYF. The CDR3 DNA reads TGTGCCAGCAGCTTGGGGGTACCCCCCGATACGCAGTATTTT.

As concerns this clonotype: Since the CDR3 does not end with the conserved phenylalanine or tryptophan, this likely comes from a read error. The genes are TRBV30 and TRBJ1-6; D is ambiguous. Germline CDR1 GTSNPN, CDR2 SVGIG (reference sequence). The CDR3 contains 14 residues. V dropped 4 bases and J dropped 4 bases, with 11 bases sitting between them. The CDR3 nucleotides read TGTGCCTGGATGGGAATAGGTTATAATTCACCCCTCCACCTT. It yields the protein CAWMGIGYNSPLHL.

Many counts were recorded for this clonotype. The chain combines TRBV5-6 with TRBJ2-7; no clear D. The CDR3 consists of 15 residues. Germline CDR1 is SGHDT and CDR2 is YYEEEE. V lost 4 bases to trimming and J lost 4 bases, with 18 bases between them. In DNA form, the CDR3 reads TGTGCCAGCAGCGCAATCGGGCAGACGCAGTACGAGCAGTACTTC. Protein: CASSAIGQTQYEQYF.

This clonotype came up a few times. The chain carries TRBV30 and TRBJ1-4, with D possibly TRBD1 on 5 matching bases. The germline V gene has CDR1 GTSNPN and CDR2 SVGIG (reference sequence). The CDR3 runs 15 residues. Between the trimmed V and J ends, which lost 3 bases and 8 bases, there was a span of 19 bases. CDR3 sequence: CAWSAGAGTNEKLFF. DNA for the CDR3: TGTGCCTGGAGCGCCGGGGCAGGGACGAACGAAAAACTGTTTTTT.